This T cell receptor (beta chain) was captured by sequencing in a study of T cells in Graves' hyperthyroidism and ophthalmopathy. The wider study: Once the initial diagnosis was made, peripheral blood was obtained before any treatment.

Amplified TCR beta CDR3 regions came from RNA transcripts. TCR CDR3 regions were first amplified by RT-PCR with HTBI primers. TCRdb itself ran the multiplex PCR reads through MiXCR, one entry per CDR3 protein. The repertoire has approximately 300,000 distinct CDR3 sequences, over 15% of them found once; the top ten carry approximately 33%. Absent ophthalmopathy progression within 18 months defined stable Graves' hyperthyroidism. This clonotype was seen many times. Sequences were obtained from blood. The sequence came from a man aged 25-45 years with Graves' hyperthyroidism.

CDR3 sequence reads: CASSWGDRANEQYF. In DNA, the CDR3 is TGTGCCAGCAGCTGGGGGGACAGGGCCAACGAGCAGTACTTC. The J gene is TRBJ2-7, the V gene TRBV6-1, with 9 bases aligning to TRBD1. Germline V gene sequence: CDR1 MNHNS, CDR2 SASEGT. Trimming at V came to 6 bases and at J to 5 bases, leaving 8 bases not matched to a gene. The CDR3 has 14 residues.